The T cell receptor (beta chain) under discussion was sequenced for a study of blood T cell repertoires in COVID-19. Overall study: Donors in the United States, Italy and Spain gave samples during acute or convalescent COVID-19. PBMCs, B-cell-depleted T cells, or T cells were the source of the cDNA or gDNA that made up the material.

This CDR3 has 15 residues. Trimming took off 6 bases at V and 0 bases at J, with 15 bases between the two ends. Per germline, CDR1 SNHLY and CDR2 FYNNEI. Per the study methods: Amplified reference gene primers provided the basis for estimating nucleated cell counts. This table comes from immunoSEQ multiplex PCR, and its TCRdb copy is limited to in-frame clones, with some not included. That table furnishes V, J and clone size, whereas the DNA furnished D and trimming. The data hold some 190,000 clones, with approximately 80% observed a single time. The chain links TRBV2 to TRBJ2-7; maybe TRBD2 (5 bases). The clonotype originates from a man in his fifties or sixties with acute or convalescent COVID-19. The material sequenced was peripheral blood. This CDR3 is CASRLGAVSSYEQYF. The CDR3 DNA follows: TGTGCCAGCAGATTGGGAGCGGTAAGCTCCTACGAGCAGTACTTC.